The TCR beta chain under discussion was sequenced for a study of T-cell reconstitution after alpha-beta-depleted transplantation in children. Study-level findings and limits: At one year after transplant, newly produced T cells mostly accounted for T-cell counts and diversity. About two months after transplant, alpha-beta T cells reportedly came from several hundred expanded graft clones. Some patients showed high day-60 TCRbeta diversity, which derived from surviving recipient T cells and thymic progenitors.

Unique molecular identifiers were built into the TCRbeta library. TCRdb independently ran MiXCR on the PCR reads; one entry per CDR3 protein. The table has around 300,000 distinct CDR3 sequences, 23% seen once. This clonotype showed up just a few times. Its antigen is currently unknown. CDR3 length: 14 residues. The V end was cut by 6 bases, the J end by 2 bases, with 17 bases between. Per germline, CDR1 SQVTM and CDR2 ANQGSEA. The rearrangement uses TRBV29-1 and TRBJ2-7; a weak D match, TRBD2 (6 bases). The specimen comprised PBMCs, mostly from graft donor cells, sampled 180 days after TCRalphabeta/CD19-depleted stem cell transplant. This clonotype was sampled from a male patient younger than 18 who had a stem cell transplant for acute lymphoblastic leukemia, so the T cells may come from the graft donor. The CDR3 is CSVRDVGGTYEQYF. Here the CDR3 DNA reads TGCAGCGTCCGCGACGTCGGGGGAACCTACGAGCAGTACTTC.